The present T cell receptor beta chain was sequenced within a study of T cells in narcolepsy. At the level of the study: Patients with NT1 or NT2 and healthy control donors were enrolled.

Whole-study results and caveats: Reportedly, autoreactive clonotypes were serially detected in patients' blood but not controls'. HCRT-specific and TRIB2-specific autoreactive clonotypes appeared among same-patient CSF and blood CD4+ clonotypes.

TCRdb keeps only in-frame clones here, not all; method: immunoSEQ multiplex PCR. The sample shows 36,000 or so clones, about nine tenths of them seen only once. The V end was cut by 10 bases, the J end by 8 bases, with 17 bases between. This CDR3 is built from 13 residues. CDR1 is ENHRY and CDR2 is SYGVKD in the germline V gene. Details on this clone: The antigen is undetermined.

The specimen was CD45RA- memory CD4+ T cells from PBMCs. J is TRBJ1-4 and V is TRBV10-3; D is unresolved. This clonotype was sampled from a human donor with narcolepsy. Written as DNA, the CDR3 is TGTGCCAGCAGGCCGGGAGGGTGGGAAAAACTGTTTTTT. Translation: CASRPGGWEKLFF.